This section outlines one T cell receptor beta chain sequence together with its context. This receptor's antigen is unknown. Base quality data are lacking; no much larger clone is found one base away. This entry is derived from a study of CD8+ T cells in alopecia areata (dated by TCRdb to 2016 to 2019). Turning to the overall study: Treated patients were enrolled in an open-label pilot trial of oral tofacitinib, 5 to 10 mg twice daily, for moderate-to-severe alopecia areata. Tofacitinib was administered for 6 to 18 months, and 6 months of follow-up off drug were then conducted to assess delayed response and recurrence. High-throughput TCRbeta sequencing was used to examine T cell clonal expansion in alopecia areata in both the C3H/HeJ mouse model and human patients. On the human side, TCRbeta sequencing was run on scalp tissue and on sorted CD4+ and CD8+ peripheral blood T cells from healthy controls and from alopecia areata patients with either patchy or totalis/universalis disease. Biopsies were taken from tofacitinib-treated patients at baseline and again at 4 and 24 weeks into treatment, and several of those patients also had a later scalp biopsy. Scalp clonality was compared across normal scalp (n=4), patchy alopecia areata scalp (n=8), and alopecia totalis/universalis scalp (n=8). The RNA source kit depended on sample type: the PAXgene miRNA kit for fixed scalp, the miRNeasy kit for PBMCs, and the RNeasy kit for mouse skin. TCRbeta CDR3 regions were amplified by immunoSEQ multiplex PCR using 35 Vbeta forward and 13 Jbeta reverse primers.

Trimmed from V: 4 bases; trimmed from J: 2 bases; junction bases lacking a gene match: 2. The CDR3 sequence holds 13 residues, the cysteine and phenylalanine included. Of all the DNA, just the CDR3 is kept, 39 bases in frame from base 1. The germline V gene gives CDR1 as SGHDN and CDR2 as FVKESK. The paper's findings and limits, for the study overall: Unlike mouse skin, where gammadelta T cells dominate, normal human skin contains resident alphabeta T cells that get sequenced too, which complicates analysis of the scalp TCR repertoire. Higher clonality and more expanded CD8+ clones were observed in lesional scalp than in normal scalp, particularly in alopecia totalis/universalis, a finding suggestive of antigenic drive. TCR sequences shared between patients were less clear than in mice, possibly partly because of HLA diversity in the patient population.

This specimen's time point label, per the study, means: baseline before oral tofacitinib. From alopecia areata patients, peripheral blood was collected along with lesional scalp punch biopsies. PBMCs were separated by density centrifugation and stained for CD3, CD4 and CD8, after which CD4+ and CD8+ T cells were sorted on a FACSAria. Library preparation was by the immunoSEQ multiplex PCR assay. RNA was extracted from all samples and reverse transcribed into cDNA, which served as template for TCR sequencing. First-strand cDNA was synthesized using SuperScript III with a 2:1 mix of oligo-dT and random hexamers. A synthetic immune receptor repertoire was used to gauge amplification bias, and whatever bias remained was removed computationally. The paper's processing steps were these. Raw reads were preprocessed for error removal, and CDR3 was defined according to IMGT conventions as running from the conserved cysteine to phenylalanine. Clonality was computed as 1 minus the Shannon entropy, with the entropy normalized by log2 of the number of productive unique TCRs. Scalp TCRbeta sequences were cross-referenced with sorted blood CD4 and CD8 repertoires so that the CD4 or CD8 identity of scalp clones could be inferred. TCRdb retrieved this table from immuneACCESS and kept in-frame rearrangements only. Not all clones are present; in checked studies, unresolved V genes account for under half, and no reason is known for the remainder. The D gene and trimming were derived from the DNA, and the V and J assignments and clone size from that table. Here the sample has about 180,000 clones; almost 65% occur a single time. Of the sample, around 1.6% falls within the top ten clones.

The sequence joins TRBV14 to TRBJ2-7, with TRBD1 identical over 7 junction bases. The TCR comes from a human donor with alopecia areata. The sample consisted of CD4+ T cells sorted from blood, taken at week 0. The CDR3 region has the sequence CASSRTGTYEQYF. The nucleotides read TGTGCCAGCAGCCGGACAGGCACCTACGAGCAGTACTTC.